The present entry profiles one T cell receptor (beta chain) with its context. What it recognizes is unknown. V lost 5 bases and J lost 1, with 14 bases in between. Germline V gene lookup returns CDR1 MNHNY and CDR2 SVGAGI (reference sequence). CDR3 length equals 16 residues. The assay was immunoSEQ multiplex PCR, and TCRdb's table has in-frame clones only and misses some. In the table there are 25,000 to 35,000 clones, 70% to 80% of which are singletons. This specimen belongs to a study of PD-1 blockade in classical Hodgkin lymphoma. Time point described: cycle 4 day 1 (C4D1), after less than 7 weeks of nivolumab. Each patient's relapse followed autologous stem cell transplantation, and brentuximab vedotin exposure varied. Study-wide results and caveats: Compared with baseline, CD4+ but not CD8+ TCR diversity had risen significantly by C4D1.

The V and J genes are TRBV6-6 and TRBJ1-4, with D possibly matching TRBD1 (6 bases). This sequence originates from a human donor with classical Hodgkin lymphoma. Specimen: peripheral blood mononuclear cells (PBMCs), collected before the fourth cycle of nivolumab. CDR3 loop: CASSPRTTGTNEKLFF. For the CDR3, the DNA is TGTGCCAGCAGTCCCCGGACGACAGGAACTAATGAAAAACTGTTTTTT.